This T cell receptor (beta chain) was profiled in a study of T cells in Graves' hyperthyroidism and ophthalmopathy. Using RNA transcripts as the source, TCR beta CDR3 regions were amplified. The HTBI primer set was used in a first-round RT-PCR of the TCR CDR3. Each CDR3 protein is one row after TCRdb ran MiXCR on the multiplex PCR reads. The table records 300,000 to 500,000 distinct CDR3 sequences, about 15% of them present only once. The source of this sequence is a woman in her twenties or thirties with Graves' hyperthyroidism. Sequenced sample: blood.

The CDR3 is CATSDSSSGDSYNEQFF. Here the CDR3 DNA reads TGTGCCACCAGTGATTCGTCTAGCGGAGACTCCTACAATGAGCAGTTCTTC. This chain joins TRBV24-1 and TRBJ2-1; 7 positions match TRBD2. The germline V gene encodes CDR1 KGHDR and CDR2 SFDVKD. V was pared by 2 bases and J by 0 bases, with 6 bases of the junction left unmatched. The CDR3 contains 17 residues.